The rows below give T cell receptor beta chains drawn from one sample of a study of T cells in Graves' hyperthyroidism and ophthalmopathy. TCRdb itself ran the multiplex PCR reads through MiXCR, one entry per CDR3 protein. This repertoire shows around 250,000 distinct CDR3 sequences, roughly 15% found once; its top ten account for 13%. Sequencing input: blood. These receptor sequences come from a woman in her forties with Graves' hyperthyroidism that later progressed to Graves' ophthalmopathy. CDR3s include the opening cysteine and the closing phenylalanine or tryptophan. The D gene is left open where the match is weak. Expanded clones get a size class; other rows say once, few or many, or leave the size out.

clone size,V gene,D gene,J gene,CDR3 protein,CDR3 DNA
few,TRBV9,TRBD2,TRBJ2-3,CAGSVLGGADTQYF,TGTGCCGGCAGCGTCTTGGGAGGGGCAGATACGCAGTATTTT
many,TRBV5-1,TRBD2,TRBJ2-1,CASSSDLGLADNEQFF,TGCGCCAGCAGCTCCGACCTAGGACTAGCGGACAATGAGCAGTTCTTC
many,TRBV28,TRBD1,TRBJ1-5,CASSYRGFSNQPQHF,TGTGCCAGCAGTTACAGGGGTTTTAGCAATCAGCCCCAGCATTTT
many,TRBV5-1,TRBD1,TRBJ2-1,CASSAGGDYNEQFF,TGCGCCAGCAGCGCAGGGGGCGACTACAATGAGCAGTTCTTC
few,TRBV11-3,TRBD2,TRBJ2-1,CASSSLAGDYGEQFF,TGTGCCAGCAGCTCCTTAGCGGGAGATTATGGTGAGCAGTTCTTC
many,TRBV27,-,TRBJ2-4,CASSPERGTVKNIQYF,TGTGCCAGCAGTCCCGAGAGGGGTACGGTCAAAAACATTCAGTACTTC
many,TRBV6-1,-,TRBJ2-1,CASSEFRTSSLEQFF,TGTGCCAGCAGTGAGTTTAGGACCTCTTCGTTAGAGCAGTTCTTC
few,TRBV20-1,TRBD1,TRBJ2-6,CSARERTGLRSGANVLAF,TGCAGTGCTAGAGAGAGGACAGGGCTCCGCTCTGGGGCCAACGTCCTGGCTTTC
many,TRBV19,-,TRBJ2-1,CASSITGAYNEQFF,TGTGCCAGTAGTATAACGGGAGCCTACAATGAGCAGTTCTTC
few,TRBV20-1,TRBD2,TRBJ2-7,CSARPRLAGLNYEQYF,TGCAGTGCTAGGCCCCGACTAGCGGGGTTGAATTACGAGCAGTACTTC
many,TRBV18,TRBD2,TRBJ2-5,CASSPPSGRPQETQYF,TGTGCCAGCTCACCACCTAGCGGGAGACCTCAAGAGACCCAGTACTTC
many,TRBV28,-,TRBJ2-7,CASSRPRGAVYEQYF,TGTGCCAGCAGTCGTCCAAGGGGGGCAGTCTACGAGCAGTACTTC
many,TRBV28,TRBD1,TRBJ2-2,CASRKGAGAGELFF,TGTGCCAGCAGAAAGGGGGCTGGTGCCGGGGAGCTGTTTTTT
many,TRBV2,-,TRBJ2-3,CASSTLAEGGDTQYF,TGTGCCAGCAGTACCCTAGCGGAGGGGGGCGATACGCAGTATTTT
-,TRBV6-1,TRBD1,TRBJ1-3,CASSRQGKRGNTIYF,TGTGCCAGCAGCCGACAGGGGAAGAGAGGAAACACCATATATTTT
many,TRBV19,TRBD1,TRBJ2-7,CASSIGTGNYYEQYF,TGTGCCAGTAGTATCGGGACAGGGAATTACTACGAGCAGTACTTC
many,TRBV2,TRBD2,TRBJ2-1,CASSAGLAGNWYSYNEQFF,TGTGCCAGCAGTGCGGGACTAGCGGGAAATTGGTACTCCTACAATGAGCAGTTCTTC
-,TRBV20-1,TRBD2,TRBJ2-1,CSARVLFSRLAAHYNEQLF,TGCAGTGCTAGAGTGTTATTTTCGAGACTAGCGGCCCACTACAATGAGCAGCTCTTC
many,TRBV20-1,TRBD2,TRBJ2-1,CSASRTSGYNEQFF,TGCAGTGCTAGTCGGACTAGCGGTTACAATGAGCAGTTCTTC
many,TRBV6-5,-,TRBJ1-4,CASSYQGGDEKLFF,TGTGCCAGCAGTTACCAGGGCGGCGATGAAAAACTGTTTTTT
many,TRBV2,TRBD2,TRBJ2-1,CTSSERREGEQFF,TGTACCAGCAGTGAACGTCGGGAGGGCGAGCAGTTCTTC
-,TRBV28,-,TRBJ1-5,CASTSTATWPPQHF,TGTGCCAGCACCTCAACGGCAACTTGGCCGCCCCAGCATTTT
many,TRBV30,-,TRBJ2-7,CAWGTQSSYEQYF,TGTGCCTGGGGGACCCAGAGCTCCTACGAGCAGTACTTC
many,TRBV19,-,TRBJ1-5,CASSIRQAGYSNQPQHF,TGTGCCAGTAGTATTCGACAGGCCGGTTATAGCAATCAGCCCCAGCATTTT
-,TRBV6-1,TRBD2,TRBJ2-7,CASSRSTTSGNTYEQYF,TGTGCCAGCAGTCGATCCACCACCAGCGGGAATACCTACGAGCAGTACTTC
many,TRBV9,TRBD1,TRBJ1-2,CASSAHSRDRGPSSYGYTF,TGTGCCAGCAGCGCCCACAGTAGAGACAGGGGGCCCTCTTCCTATGGCTACACCTTC
many,TRBV20-1,TRBD1,TRBJ1-1,CSAEGQGRTEAFF,TGCAGTGCTGAGGGACAGGGTAGAACTGAAGCTTTCTTT
many,TRBV12-3/TRBV12-4,-,TRBJ1-1,CASSFSGGYTEAFF,TGTGCCAGCAGTTTTAGTGGGGGGTACACTGAAGCTTTCTTT
many,TRBV6-6,-,TRBJ2-1,CASSYRGVNEQFF,TGTGCCAGCAGTTACAGGGGGGTCAATGAGCAGTTCTTC
many,TRBV20-1,-,TRBJ2-5,CSARDRVDPRETQYF,TGCAGTGCTAGAGATCGAGTGGACCCGAGAGAGACCCAGTACTTC
few,TRBV19,-,TRBJ1-5,CASSIDRWGGNQPQHF,TGTGCCAGTAGTATAGATAGATGGGGGGGCAATCAGCCCCAGCATTTT
many,TRBV20-1,-,TRBJ2-3,CSARDYPYTDTQYF,TGCAGTGCTAGAGACTACCCATACACAGATACGCAGTATTTT
-,TRBV13,TRBD2,TRBJ2-7,CASSLRTRPYEQYF,TGTGCCAGCAGCTTGAGGACTAGGCCCTACGAGCAGTACTTC
many,TRBV18,-,TRBJ2-3,CASSPLPTASTDTQYF,TGTGCCAGCTCACCACTTCCGACAGCGAGCACAGATACGCAGTATTTT
many,TRBV6-2/TRBV6-3,TRBD1,TRBJ1-6,CASNYRGLASPLHF,TGTGCCAGCAACTACAGGGGGCTAGCTTCACCCCTCCACTTT
many,TRBV7-9,-,TRBJ1-5,CASSSQGTGSNQPQHF,TGTGCCAGCAGCTCCCAGGGGACGGGAAGCAATCAGCCCCAGCATTTT
many,TRBV6-1,-,TRBJ1-5,CASSESKYSNQPQHF,TGTGCCAGCAGTGAGTCAAAATATAGCAATCAGCCCCAGCATTTT
many,TRBV5-5,-,TRBJ1-5,CASSLEWGQPQHF,TGTGCCAGCAGCTTGGAGTGGGGTCAGCCCCAGCATTTT
many,TRBV12-3/TRBV12-4,TRBD1,TRBJ2-7,CASSLGQGDIYEQYF,TGTGCCAGCAGCTTGGGACAGGGGGATATCTACGAGCAGTACTTC
many,TRBV7-2,-,TRBJ2-1,CASSSQGNTYNEQFF,TGTGCCAGCAGCTCCCAGGGGAATACCTACAATGAGCAGTTCTTC
many,TRBV4-1,-,TRBJ2-3,CASSQVLAPPADTQYF,TGCGCCAGCAGCCAAGTGCTAGCACCTCCCGCAGATACGCAGTATTTT
-,TRBV6-1,-,TRBJ2-2,CASRDSGGELFF,TGTGCCAGCAGGGACAGCGGAGGGGAGCTGTTTTTT
-,TRBV12-3/TRBV12-4,TRBD1,TRBJ2-7,CASSLVRGQYEQYF,TGTGCCAGCAGTTTAGTCAGGGGGCAATACGAGCAGTACTTC
few,TRBV18,-,TRBJ2-4,CASSPGGSLAKNIQYF,TGTGCCAGCTCACCAGGGGGTTCGCTAGCCAAAAACATTCAGTACTTC
-,TRBV5-1,TRBD2,TRBJ2-7,CASSPSGSVAFEQYF,TGCGCCAGCAGCCCTAGCGGGAGCGTGGCCTTCGAGCAGTACTTC
-,TRBV4-2,-,TRBJ2-1,CASSQSLASAPLGDEQFF,TGTGCCAGCAGCCAATCCCTAGCTAGCGCCCCCCTGGGGGATGAGCAGTTCTTC
many,TRBV28,-,TRBJ1-5,CASTLGRSRGLNPPQHF,TGTGCCAGCACCCTAGGTCGTTCTCGGGGGTTAAACCCGCCCCAGCATTTT
many,TRBV10-2,-,TRBJ1-5,CASSESTPGPNQPQHF,TGCGCCAGCAGTGAGTCGACCCCGGGCCCCAATCAGCCCCAGCATTTT
-,TRBV4-2,-,TRBJ1-6,CASSQDTWGAGSPLHF,TGTGCCAGCAGCCAAGATACGTGGGGGGCTGGTTCACCCCTCCACTTT
many,TRBV5-1,-,TRBJ1-3,CASSPGAGRDSGNTIYF,TGCGCCAGCAGCCCTGGCGCGGGAAGGGACTCTGGAAACACCATATATTTT
many,TRBV18,-,TRBJ2-7,CASSPPGPGDGEQYF,TGTGCCAGCTCACCACCAGGTCCTGGGGACGGCGAGCAGTACTTC
-,TRBV6-1,TRBD2,TRBJ2-3,CASSEAWTGGADTQYF,TGTGCCAGCAGTGAAGCGTGGACGGGAGGCGCAGATACGCAGTATTTT
few,TRBV5-6,TRBD2,TRBJ2-2,CASSFLGLADNTGELFF,TGTGCCAGCAGCTTCCTAGGACTAGCGGATAACACCGGGGAGCTGTTTTTT
-,TRBV4-1,-,TRBJ1-5,CASSLRDSRNQPQHF,TGCGCCAGCAGCTTACGGGACTCTAGGAATCAGCCCCAGCATTTT